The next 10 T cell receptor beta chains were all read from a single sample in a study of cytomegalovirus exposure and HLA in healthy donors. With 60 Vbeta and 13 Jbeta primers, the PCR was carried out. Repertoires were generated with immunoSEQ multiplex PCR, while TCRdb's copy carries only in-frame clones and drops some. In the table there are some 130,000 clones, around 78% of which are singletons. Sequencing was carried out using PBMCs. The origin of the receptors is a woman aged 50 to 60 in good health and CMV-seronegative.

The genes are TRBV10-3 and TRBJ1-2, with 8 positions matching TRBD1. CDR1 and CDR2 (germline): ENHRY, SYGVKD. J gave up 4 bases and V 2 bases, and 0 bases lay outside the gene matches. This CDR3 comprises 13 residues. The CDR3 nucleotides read TGTGCCATCAGTGAGGGGACAGGCTATGGCTACACCTTC. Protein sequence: CAISEGTGYGYTF.

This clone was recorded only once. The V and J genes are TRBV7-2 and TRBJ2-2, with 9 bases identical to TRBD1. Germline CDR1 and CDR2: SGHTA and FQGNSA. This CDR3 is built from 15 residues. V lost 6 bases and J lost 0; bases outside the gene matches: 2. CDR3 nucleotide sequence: TGTGCCAGCAGAGGGGACAGGGCGAACACCGGGGAGCTGTTTTTT. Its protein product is CASRGDRANTGELFF.

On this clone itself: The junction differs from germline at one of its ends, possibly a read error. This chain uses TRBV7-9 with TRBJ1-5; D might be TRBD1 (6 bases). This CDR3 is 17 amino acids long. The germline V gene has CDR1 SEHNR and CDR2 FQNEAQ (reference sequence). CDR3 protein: CSSSSEWTDYSNQPQHF. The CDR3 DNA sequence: TGTTCCAGCAGCTCAGAATGGACAGATTATAGCAATCAGCCCCAGCATTTT.

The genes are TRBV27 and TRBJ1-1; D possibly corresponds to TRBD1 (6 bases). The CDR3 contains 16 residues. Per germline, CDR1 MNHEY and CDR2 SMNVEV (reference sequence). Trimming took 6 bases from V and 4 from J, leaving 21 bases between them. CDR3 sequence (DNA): TGTGCCAGCAGCCGCATGGGGAGGGGGGCGGGCACTGAAGCTTTCTTT. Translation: CASSRMGRGAGTEAFF.

The chain's CDR3 is CASRISLTGPYEQYF. CDR3 sequence (DNA): TGTGCCAGCAGGATCTCCCTAACAGGTCCCTACGAGCAGTACTTC. The V call is TRBV28, the J call TRBJ2-7, with a weak D call TRBD1 (5 bases). V was pared by 6 bases and J by 2 bases, with 17 bases between. CDR1 is MDHEN, CDR2 SYDVKM, per germline. CDR3 size: 15 residues. Based on the CDR3 plus reference TRBV28 and TRBJ2-7, the full variable domain is DVKVTQSSRYLVKRTGEKVFLECVQDMDHENMFWYRQDPGLGLRLIYFSYDVKMKEKGDIPEGYSVSREKKERFSLILESASTNQTSMYLCASRISLTGPYEQYFGPGTRLTVT.

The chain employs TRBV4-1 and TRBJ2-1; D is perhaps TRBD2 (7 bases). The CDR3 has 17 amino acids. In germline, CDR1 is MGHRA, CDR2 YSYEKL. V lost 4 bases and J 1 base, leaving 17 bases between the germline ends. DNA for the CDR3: TGCGCCAGCAGCCGCCTCCCAGGGGAGGGTTCCTACAATGAGCAGTTCTTC. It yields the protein CASSRLPGEGSYNEQFF.

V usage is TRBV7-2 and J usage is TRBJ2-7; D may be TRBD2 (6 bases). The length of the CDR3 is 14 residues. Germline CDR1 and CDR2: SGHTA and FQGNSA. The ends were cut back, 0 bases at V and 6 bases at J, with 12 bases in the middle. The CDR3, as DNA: TGTGCCAGCAGCTTAGCTTCGCTAGCGAGCGAGCAGTACGTC. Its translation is CASSLASLASEQYV.

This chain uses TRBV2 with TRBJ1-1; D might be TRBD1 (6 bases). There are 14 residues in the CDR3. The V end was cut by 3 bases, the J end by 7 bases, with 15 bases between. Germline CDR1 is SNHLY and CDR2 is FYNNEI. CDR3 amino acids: CASSDSMNRVEAFF. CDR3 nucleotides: TGTGCCAGCAGTGATTCAATGAACAGGGTTGAAGCTTTCTTT.

The CDR3 sequence is CASSLFLWVLAGGPHEQYF. The CDR3 DNA is TGTGCCAGCAGTTTATTTTTGTGGGTACTAGCGGGAGGGCCCCACGAGCAGTACTTC. The gene calls are TRBV27 and TRBJ2-7, with 13 bases fitting TRBD2. The germline CDR1 and CDR2 sequences are MNHEY and SMNVEV (reference sequence). This CDR3 contains 19 residues. With 1 base clipped from V and 5 bases from J, the junction kept 14 bases outside the gene matches.

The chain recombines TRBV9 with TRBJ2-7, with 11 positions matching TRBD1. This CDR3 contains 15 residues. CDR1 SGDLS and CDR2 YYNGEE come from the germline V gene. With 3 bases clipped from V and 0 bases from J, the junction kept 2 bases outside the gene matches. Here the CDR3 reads CASSAGQGASYEQYF. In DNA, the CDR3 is TGTGCCAGCAGCGCTGGACAGGGGGCCTCCTACGAGCAGTACTTC.